What follows are 10 T cell receptor beta chains derived from one specimen sequenced in a study of shared clonotypes between healthy human individuals. CD8 cells regarded as naive lacked CD45RO, were positively chosen for CCR7, and omitted terminally differentiated effector memory CD45RA+ cells. Produced via immunoSEQ multiplex PCR; TCRdb's table is partial and in-frame only. The repertoire holds around 2,100,000 clones, with approximately 95% as singletons. The sequenced material came from naive CD8+ T cells sorted from blood. These receptors were taken from a young man in good health.

This clone has just one count. The sample has other DNA sequences that encode this CDR3 too. The rearrangement joins TRBV4-3 to TRBJ2-2; D is possibly TRBD1 (5 bases). V lost 4 bases and J 7 bases, leaving 13 bases between the germline ends. CDR1 is LGHNA, CDR2 YSLEER, per germline. CDR3 length equals 14 residues. CDR3 sequence (DNA): TGCGCCAGCAGCCCAGGACAAGGTATCGGGGAGCTGTTTTTT. Protein product: CASSPGQGIGELFF.

This rearrangement joins TRBV7-9 to TRBJ2-7; D not resolved. CDR3 length: 14 residues. Germline V gene lookup returns CDR1 SEHNR and CDR2 FQNEAQ (reference sequence). Trimming stripped 4 bases from V and 5 bases from J, with 15 bases between. The CDR3 region has the DNA TGTGCCAGCAGCTCGCTTGAGCTTAGGCACGAGCAGTACTTC. It is translated as CASSSLELRHEQYF.

This chain links TRBV13 with TRBJ2-2, with 8 bases identical to TRBD2. The ends lost 5 bases at V and 4 bases at J; junction bases unmatched: 3. The CDR3 runs 14 residues. Germline CDR1 reads PRHDT; CDR2 reads FYEKMQ (reference sequence). The CDR3 region has the DNA TGTGCCAGCAGCATCGGGACTAGCACCGGGGAGCTGTTTTTT. It is translated as CASSIGTSTGELFF.

This clone was seen a handful of times. V is TRBV5-4 and J is TRBJ1-2; maybe TRBD1 (6 bases). Germline assignment: CDR1 SGHNT and CDR2 YYREEE (reference sequence). The V end was cut by 1 base, the J end by 6 bases, with 10 bases between. CDR3 length: 13 amino acids. For the CDR3, the DNA is TGTGCCAGCAGCTTGAACAGGGTCGATGGCTACACCTTC. Protein: CASSLNRVDGYTF.

The genes are TRBV10-1 and TRBJ2-7, with TRBD1 matching 9 bases. V was clipped by 2 bases and J by 4 bases; unmatched bases: 9. The germline gives CDR1 WNHNN, CDR2 SYGVQD (reference sequence). CDR3 length equals 16 residues. CDR3 sequence reads: CASSETLGTGLYEQYF. For the CDR3, the DNA is TGCGCCAGCAGTGAGACTCTCGGGACAGGGCTATACGAGCAGTACTTC.

The rearrangement links TRBV10-3 to TRBJ1-6; no reliable D call. The CDR3 consists of 16 residues. The germline CDR1 and CDR2 sequences are ENHRY and SYGVKD. The V end lost 4 bases, the J end lost 4 bases, and 14 bases lay between the germline ends. CDR3 sequence: CAISVGAFQYNSPLHF. The CDR3 DNA follows: TGTGCCATCAGTGTAGGAGCGTTTCAATATAATTCACCCCTCCACTTT.

This chain joins TRBV18 and TRBJ2-7, with D possibly TRBD2 on 6 matching bases. V lost 9 bases and J 0 bases, leaving 12 bases between the germline ends. Per germline, CDR1 KGHSH and CDR2 LQKENI. The CDR3 covers 13 residues. CDR3: CASTGGDSYEQYF. The CDR3 region has the DNA TGTGCCAGTACAGGCGGGGACTCCTACGAGCAGTACTTC.

The rearrangement joins TRBV5-6 to TRBJ2-1, with D perhaps matching TRBD1 (6 bases). This CDR3 comprises 14 residues. V gave up 4 bases and J gave up 6 bases, with 14 bases separating them. Germline values: CDR1 SGHDT, CDR2 YYEEEE. The CDR3 coding sequence is TGTGCCAGCAGCGTACAGGGAGATCCCAATGAGCAGTTCTTC. This codes for CASSVQGDPNEQFF. The full variable domain, with the rest looked up from reference TRBV5-6 and TRBJ2-1, is DAGVTQSPTHLIKTRGQQVTLRCSPKSGHDTVSWYQQALGQGPQFIFQYYEEEERQRGNFPDRFSGHQFPNYSSELNVNALLLGDSALYLCASSVQGDPNEQFFGPGTRLTVL.

The chain uses TRBV6-6 and TRBJ2-7; no definite D call. CDR3 length: 11 amino acids. CDR1 is MNHNY and CDR2 is SVGAGI in the germline V gene (reference sequence). V shed 4 bases and J shed 6 bases, with 7 bases lying between them. The CDR3 bases are TGTGCCAGCAGTTCTTCCCGCGAGCAGTACTTC. This codes for CASSSSREQYF.

The V gene is TRBV9, the J gene TRBJ1-1, with TRBD1 matching 8 bases. V lost 3 bases to trimming and J lost 2 bases; unmatched junction nucleotides: 6. Germline CDR1 reads SGDLS; CDR2 reads YYNGEE. This CDR3 is 15 amino acids long. CDR3 DNA sequence: TGTGCCAGCAGCGCTTTACAGGGGGGCAACACTGAAGCTTTCTTT. Its protein product is CASSALQGGNTEAFF.